These 3 T cell receptor beta chains originate from one sample sequenced in a study of cytomegalovirus exposure and HLA in healthy donors. 60 Vbeta and 13 Jbeta primers were used in PCR. Assay: immunoSEQ multiplex PCR; the TCRdb copy retains only in-frame clones and omits some. The sample holds 130,000 to 150,000 clones, over 65% seen once. The specimen sequenced was PBMCs. These receptors all stem from a middle-aged man in good health and CMV-seropositive.

The chain couples TRBV7-2 to TRBJ2-5, with 8 nucleotides matching TRBD1. CDR3 length equals 14 residues. Trimming removed 4 bases from V and 4 bases from J; junction bases left unmatched: 5. Germline V gene data show CDR1 as SGHTA and CDR2 as FQGNSA. CDR3 amino acids: CASSSRTGSETQYF. CDR3 bases: TGTGCCAGCAGCTCAAGGACAGGGTCAGAGACCCAGTACTTC.

This clone has only a few counts. This sequence may be a read error, since a much larger clone differs from it by one base. V usage is TRBV7-8 and J usage is TRBJ2-1; maybe TRBD1 (6 bases). CDR3 length: 12 amino acids. The ends were cut back, 4 bases at V and 9 bases at J, with 10 bases in the middle. The V gene's germline CDR1 is SGHVS and CDR2 FQNEAQ. The CDR3: CASSSKGGEQFF. Written as DNA, the CDR3 is TGTGCCAGCAGCTCCAAAGGGGGTGAGCAGTTCTTC.

A remark on this clone: One junction end does not reproduce the germline sequence, and a read error may be involved. The V call is TRBV6-6, the J call TRBJ2-7; 12 positions agree with TRBD2. Per germline, CDR1 MNHNY and CDR2 SVGAGI (reference sequence). CDR3 length: 15 residues. CDR3 DNA sequence: TGTGTCAGCAGCCAAGGGGGACTAGCGGGCTACGAGCAGTACTTC. Protein product: CVSSQGGLAGYEQYF.